A single sample is the source of the 27 T cell receptor beta chains below, sequenced in a study of shared clonotypes between healthy human individuals. Sequencing used immunoSEQ multiplex PCR; TCRdb keeps in-frame clones, though not all of them. The data contain hundreds of thousands of clones, almost 97% of them singletons. Sequenced sample: naive CD4+ T cells sorted from blood. The subset: CD45RA+ positively selected. These receptors all stem from a woman aged 25-40 years in good health.

The chain carries TRBV5-4 and TRBJ2-7; TRBD2 is a possible D gene (6 bases). This CDR3 has 14 amino acids. Per germline, CDR1 SGHNT and CDR2 YYREEE (reference sequence). V was shortened by 0 bases and J by 4 bases, with 11 bases between the two germline ends. The CDR3, as DNA: TGTGCCAGCAGCTTGGGGAGGGGAGGTTACGAGCAGTACTTC. Amino acids: CASSLGRGGYEQYF.

The chain has TRBV5-4 and TRBJ2-1, with D hard to call. The CDR3 has 15 amino acids. Trimming shortened V by 4 bases and J by 0 bases, and 11 bases separated the two germline ends. Germline lookup yields CDR1 SGHNT and CDR2 YYREEE (reference sequence). In nucleotides, the CDR3 is TGTGCCAGCAGCCTTGGGGTTAGCTCCTACAATGAGCAGTTCTTC. It yields the protein CASSLGVSSYNEQFF.

With regard to this clone: Other nucleotide sequences from this sample produce the same CDR3. The chain links TRBV28 to TRBJ2-7; the match to TRBD1 covers 7 bases. Germline V gives CDR1 MDHEN, CDR2 SYDVKM. V dropped 4 bases and J dropped 1; count of bases not matched to a gene: 7. This CDR3 spans 15 amino acids. CDR3 DNA sequence: TGTGCCAGCAGTTCCCCCGGGACAGCGTCCTACGAGCAGTACTTC. Protein product: CASSSPGTASYEQYF. The whole variable domain, filled in from reference TRBV28 and TRBJ2-7, reads DVKVTQSSRYLVKRTGEKVFLECVQDMDHENMFWYRQDPGLGLRLIYFSYDVKMKEKGDIPEGYSVSREKKERFSLILESASTNQTSMYLCASSSPGTASYEQYFGPGTRLTVT.

The chain links TRBV7-9 to TRBJ1-2; D gene unclear. Germline V gene lookup returns CDR1 SEHNR and CDR2 FQNEAQ (reference sequence). This CDR3 contains 14 residues. V gave up 1 base and J gave up 2 bases, with 8 bases separating them. The CDR3 DNA is TGTGCCAGCAGCTTAGTGGTCGCCAACTATGGCTACACCTTC. It codes for CASSLVVANYGYTF.

This chain joins TRBV5-1 and TRBJ2-3; unclear D gene. The V gene lost 2 bases and the J gene lost 8 bases, with 9 bases spanning the gap. The germline CDR1 and CDR2 sequences are SGHRS and YFSETQ. The CDR3 totals 12 residues. CDR3 sequence: CASSFEAATQYF. CDR3 coding DNA: TGCGCCAGCAGCTTCGAGGCTGCTACGCAGTATTTT.

This sequence joins TRBV5-1 and TRBJ2-3; 7 bases match TRBD1. Germline CDR1 and CDR2: SGHRS and YFSETQ. Losses at the gene ends were 4 bases for V and 5 bases for J; bases not matched to a gene: 4. The CDR3 is 13 amino acids. The CDR3 region is CASSRDSGDTQYF. CDR3 nucleotides: TGCGCCAGCAGCAGGGACAGTGGAGATACGCAGTATTTT.

The chain couples TRBV30 to TRBJ1-2; D remains unclear. V lost 3 bases and J lost 3, with 11 bases in between. There are 13 residues in the CDR3. The V gene's germline CDR1 is GTSNPN and CDR2 SVGIG (reference sequence). CDR3 residues: CAWRFSGDYGYTF. CDR3 DNA: TGTGCCTGGAGATTTTCTGGGGACTATGGCTACACCTTC.

This clone appeared a single time. This chain uses TRBV7-6 with TRBJ2-1, with D possibly matching TRBD2 (5 bases). The CDR3 totals 15 residues. The ends were cut back, 0 bases at V and 2 bases at J, with 8 bases in the middle. The germline CDR1 and CDR2 sequences are SGHVS and FNYEAQ. The CDR3 reads CASSLAGVTYNEQFF. The CDR3 DNA is TGTGCCAGCAGCTTAGCGGGAGTCACCTACAATGAGCAGTTCTTC.

The chain links TRBV11-3 to TRBJ2-7; D is perhaps TRBD2 (6 bases). The V gene lost 8 bases and the J gene lost 9 bases, with 20 bases spanning the gap. Germline V lookup: CDR1 SGHNT, CDR2 YENEEA. The CDR3 loop spans 13 amino acids. The DNA for the CDR3 is TGTGCCAGCCACAGCGTGTCGTCGGGGGTGCAGTACTTC. Translating it yields CASHSVSSGVQYF.

The chain is built from TRBV7-8 and TRBJ2-7; possible D gene TRBD2, 6 bases. CDR3 length equals 17 residues. Germline V lookup: CDR1 SGHVS, CDR2 FQNEAQ. V dropped 1 base and J dropped 2 bases, with 18 bases sitting between them. CDR3 in DNA: TGTGCCAGCAGCTTAGAGGGATGGGGACTCAAACCCTACGAGCAGTACTTC. Protein sequence: CASSLEGWGLKPYEQYF.

The CDR3 bases are TGTGCCAGCAGCTTAGTTGGGACTAGCGGGAGTGCTGGAGAGACCCAGTACTTC. Translating it yields CASSLVGTSGSAGETQYF. The chain uses TRBV7-8 and TRBJ2-5; the match to TRBD2 covers 14 bases. V dropped 1 base and J dropped 4; count of bases not matched to a gene: 8. This CDR3 spans 18 amino acids. Germline V gives CDR1 SGHVS, CDR2 FQNEAQ. The full variable domain, with the rest looked up from reference TRBV7-8 and TRBJ2-5, is GAGVSQSPRYKVAKRGQDVALRCDPISGHVSLFWYQQALGQGPEFLTYFQNEAQLDKSGLPSDRFFAERPEGSVSTLKIQRTQQEDSAVYLCASSLVGTSGSAGETQYFGPGTRLLVL.

The chain combines TRBV28 with TRBJ1-5; D gene unclear. Per the germline V gene, CDR1 is MDHEN and CDR2 is SYDVKM. The CDR3 runs to 13 residues. Trimming cost V 6 bases and J 6 bases, with 12 bases left between them. The CDR3 DNA follows: TGTGCCAGCAGCACAGCTTCGCGTCAGCCCCAGCATTTT. It translates to CASSTASRQPQHF.

The chain joins TRBV5-4 to TRBJ2-7; D could derive from TRBD1 or TRBD2 (5 bases each). V was trimmed by 1 base and J by 7 bases, leaving 15 bases between them. CDR1 and CDR2 from the germline V gene are SGHNT and YYREEE (reference sequence). The CDR3 is 14 amino acids. The CDR3 is CASSLRDGLGEQYF. CDR3 DNA: TGTGCCAGCAGCTTGCGGGACGGCCTCGGGGAGCAGTACTTC.

J is TRBJ1-6 and V is TRBV7-9, with D unresolved. The CDR3 runs to 12 residues. V lost 6 bases to trimming and J lost 9 bases, with 9 bases between them. Germline V gene lookup returns CDR1 SEHNR and CDR2 FQNEAQ (reference sequence). CDR3 coding DNA: TGTGCCAGCAGATTGGGGAGTTCACCCCTCCACTTT. As protein: CASRLGSSPLHF.

The genes are TRBV15 and TRBJ1-1; D possibly corresponds to TRBD1 (6 bases). The CDR3 has 15 residues. With 2 bases removed from V and 3 bases from J, the gap between germline ends came to 13 bases. CDR1 is LNHNV and CDR2 is YYDKDF in the germline V gene (reference sequence). CDR3 loop: CATSRFDRRDTEAFF. The CDR3 bases are TGTGCCACCAGCAGATTTGACAGGAGAGACACTGAAGCTTTCTTT.

This rearrangement joins TRBV5-1 to TRBJ2-5; D not certain. The V and J ends lost 0 bases and 1 base respectively, with 4 bases between them. The CDR3 contains 13 residues. Germline V lookup: CDR1 SGHRS, CDR2 YFSETQ. CDR3 coding DNA: TGCGCCAGCAGCTTGGACATCCAAGAGACCCAGTACTTC. Protein: CASSLDIQETQYF.

The chain has TRBV10-3 and TRBJ2-7; perhaps D is TRBD1 or TRBD2 (5 bases each). The CDR3 covers 15 residues. Trimming took 2 bases from V and 3 from J, leaving 14 bases between them. The germline gives CDR1 ENHRY, CDR2 SYGVKD. DNA of the CDR3: TGTGCCATCAGTGAGGAGAGGGGTCGTGACTACGAGCAGTACTTC. Amino acids: CAISEERGRDYEQYF.

The chain joins TRBV9 to TRBJ2-5; 8 bases map to TRBD1. The CDR3 extends over 14 amino acids. J was trimmed by 4 bases and V by 4 bases; bases with no gene match: 6. Germline lookup yields CDR1 SGDLS and CDR2 YYNGEE. CDR3 DNA sequence: TGTGCCAGCAGCCCCCGGGACAGGACAGAGACCCAGTACTTC. Translating gives CASSPRDRTETQYF.

This clone appeared once. The DNA of the CDR3 is TGTGCCAGCAGCTTAGGTTGGTCTGGCTCTGGAAACACCATATATTTT. Translated: CASSLGWSGSGNTIYF. This sequence joins TRBV28 and TRBJ1-3; D remains ambiguous. Germline V CDR1 and CDR2: MDHEN, SYDVKM. The V gene lost 6 bases and the J gene lost 0 bases, with 15 bases spanning the gap. The CDR3 runs 16 residues.

The J gene is TRBJ2-6, the V gene TRBV27; tentative D call: TRBD2 (5 bases). The CDR3 runs 17 residues. The V end lost 2 bases, the J end lost 0 bases, and 11 bases lay between the germline ends. Per the germline V gene, CDR1 is MNHEY and CDR2 is SMNVEV (reference sequence). The CDR3 here is CASSLDFGNSGANVLTF. In DNA, the CDR3 is TGTGCCAGCAGTTTAGATTTCGGGAACTCTGGGGCCAACGTCCTGACTTTC.

The rearrangement uses TRBV13 and TRBJ2-5; TRBD1 might be the D (6 bases). CDR1 and CDR2 from the germline V gene are PRHDT and FYEKMQ (reference sequence). The CDR3 extends over 14 amino acids. V was trimmed by 0 bases and J by 7 bases, leaving 12 bases between them. For the CDR3, the DNA is TGTGCCAGCAGCTTAGGCCCAGGGGAAGGGACCCAGTACTTC. It is translated as CASSLGPGEGTQYF.

The CDR3 DNA reads TGCGCCAGCAGCTCCTCCGGACAGGGGGGCGAGCAGTACTTC. It specifies CASSSSGQGGEQYF. The chain recombines TRBV5-1 with TRBJ2-5, with 10 bases aligning to TRBD1. The J call is doubtful: the DNA matches TRBJ2-7 better. The germline gives CDR1 SGHRS, CDR2 YFSETQ. This CDR3 is 14 amino acids long.

The chain joins TRBV5-1 to TRBJ2-3; a weak D match, TRBD2 (5 bases). Per the germline V gene, CDR1 is SGHRS and CDR2 is YFSETQ. The CDR3 spans 14 residues. V lost 0 bases to trimming and J lost 4 bases, with 9 bases between them. CDR3 DNA sequence: TGCGCCAGCAGCTTGGCGAGGGTGGCAGATACGCAGTATTTT. The encoded protein is CASSLARVADTQYF.

The chain has TRBV28 and TRBJ1-2; D unclear. Germline CDR1 reads MDHEN; CDR2 reads SYDVKM. The CDR3 runs to 15 residues. Trimming pared 3 bases from V and 4 bases from J, leaving 15 bases between. As DNA, the CDR3 is TGTGCCAGCAGTTTTCAATTCCGCCAAGCCTATGGCTACACCTTC. The encoded protein is CASSFQFRQAYGYTF.

V and J are TRBV30 and TRBJ1-2; D uncertain. The CDR3 spans 15 residues. V dropped 0 bases and J dropped 4 bases, with 15 bases sitting between them. In germline, CDR1 is GTSNPN, CDR2 SVGIG (reference sequence). The CDR3 loop is CAWSVIPGMGYGYTF. CDR3 DNA: TGTGCCTGGAGTGTAATTCCAGGAATGGGCTATGGCTACACCTTC.

The rearrangement links TRBV2 to TRBJ2-2; D is uncertain. Deletions cut 4 bases from V and 6 bases from J, with 9 bases between. The CDR3 consists of 13 residues. Germline-derived CDR1 and CDR2 are SNHLY and FYNNEI. CDR3 nucleotide sequence: TGTGCCAGCAGTGTGGGTGGGCCCGGGGAGCTGTTTTTT. It specifies CASSVGGPGELFF. Full variable domain (rest looked up from reference TRBV2 and TRBJ2-2): EPEVTQTPSHQVTQMGQEVILRCVPISNHLYFYWYRQILGQKVEFLVSFYNNEISEKSEIFDDQFSVERPDGSNFTLKIRSTKLEDSAMYFCASSVGGPGELFFGEGSRLTVL.

V gene TRBV6-5 combines with J gene TRBJ1-1; D not resolved. The CDR3 consists of 13 residues. V was cut by 10 bases and J by 1 base, with 13 bases left in between. Germline V gene lookup returns CDR1 MNHEY and CDR2 SVGAGI. The CDR3 bases are TGTGCCACCCGCCACGGTCCGAACACTGAAGCTTTCTTT. Protein: CATRHGPNTEAFF.